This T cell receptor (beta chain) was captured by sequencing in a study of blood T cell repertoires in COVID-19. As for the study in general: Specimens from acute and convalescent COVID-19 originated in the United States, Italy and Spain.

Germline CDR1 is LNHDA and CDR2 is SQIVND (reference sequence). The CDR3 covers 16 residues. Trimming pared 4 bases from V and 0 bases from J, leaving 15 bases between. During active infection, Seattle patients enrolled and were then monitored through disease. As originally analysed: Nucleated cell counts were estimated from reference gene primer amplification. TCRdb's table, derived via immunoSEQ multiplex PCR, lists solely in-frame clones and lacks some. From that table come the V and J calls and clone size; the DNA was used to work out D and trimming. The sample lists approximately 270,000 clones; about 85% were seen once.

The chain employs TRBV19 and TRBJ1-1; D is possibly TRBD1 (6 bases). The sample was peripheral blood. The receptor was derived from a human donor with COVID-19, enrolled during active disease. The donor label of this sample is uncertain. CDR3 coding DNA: TGTGCCAGTAGTAGGACCCAGGGGCCTATGAACACTGAAGCTTTCTTT. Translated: CASSRTQGPMNTEAFF.